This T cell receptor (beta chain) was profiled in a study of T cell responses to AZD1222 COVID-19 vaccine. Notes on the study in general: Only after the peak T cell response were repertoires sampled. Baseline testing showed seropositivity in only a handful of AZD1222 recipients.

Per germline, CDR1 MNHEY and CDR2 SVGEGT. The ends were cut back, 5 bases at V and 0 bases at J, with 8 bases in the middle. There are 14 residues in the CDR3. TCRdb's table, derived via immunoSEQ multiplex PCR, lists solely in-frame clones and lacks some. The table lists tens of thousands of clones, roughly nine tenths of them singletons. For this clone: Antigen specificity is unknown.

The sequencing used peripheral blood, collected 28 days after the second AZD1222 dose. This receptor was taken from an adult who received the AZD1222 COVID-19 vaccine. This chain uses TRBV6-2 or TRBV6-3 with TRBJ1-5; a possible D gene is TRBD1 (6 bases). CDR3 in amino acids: CASSGTYSNQPQHF. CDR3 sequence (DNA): TGTGCCAGCAGTGGGACATATAGCAATCAGCCCCAGCATTTT.